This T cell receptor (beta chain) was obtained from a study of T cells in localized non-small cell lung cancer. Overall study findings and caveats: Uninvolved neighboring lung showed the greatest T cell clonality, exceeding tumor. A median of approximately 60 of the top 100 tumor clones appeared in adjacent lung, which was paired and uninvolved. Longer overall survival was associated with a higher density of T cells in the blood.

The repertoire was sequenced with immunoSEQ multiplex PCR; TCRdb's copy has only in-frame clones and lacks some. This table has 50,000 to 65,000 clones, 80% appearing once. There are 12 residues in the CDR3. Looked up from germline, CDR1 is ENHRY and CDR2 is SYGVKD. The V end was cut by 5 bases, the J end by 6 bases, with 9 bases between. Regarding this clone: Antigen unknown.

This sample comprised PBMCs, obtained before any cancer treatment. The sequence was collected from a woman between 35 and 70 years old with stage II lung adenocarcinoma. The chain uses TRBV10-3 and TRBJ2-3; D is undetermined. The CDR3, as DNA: TGTGCCATCAGTTCTAGACTGGATACGCAGTATTTT. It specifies CAISSRLDTQYF.